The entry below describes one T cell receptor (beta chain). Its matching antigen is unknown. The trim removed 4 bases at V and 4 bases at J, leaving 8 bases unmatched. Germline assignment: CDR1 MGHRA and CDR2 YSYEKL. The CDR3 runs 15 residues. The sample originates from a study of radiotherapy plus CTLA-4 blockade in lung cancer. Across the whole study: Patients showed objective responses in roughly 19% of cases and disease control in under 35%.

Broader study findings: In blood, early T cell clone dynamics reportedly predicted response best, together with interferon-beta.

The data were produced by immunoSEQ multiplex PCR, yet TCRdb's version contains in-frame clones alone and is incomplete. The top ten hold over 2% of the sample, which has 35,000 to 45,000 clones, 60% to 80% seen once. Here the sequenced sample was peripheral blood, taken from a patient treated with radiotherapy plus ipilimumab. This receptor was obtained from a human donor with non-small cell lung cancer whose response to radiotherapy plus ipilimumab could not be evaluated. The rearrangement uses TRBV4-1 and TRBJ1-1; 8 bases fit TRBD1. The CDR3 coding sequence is TGCGCCAGCAGCCGTGCCGGGACAGGACGCACTGAAGCTTTCTTT. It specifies CASSRAGTGRTEAFF.